Detailed here is one T cell receptor beta chain. Its antigen is not known. What was sequenced were expressed TCRB transcripts, since all of the isolated RNA had been reverse transcribed. Sequencing was performed with immunoSEQ multiplex PCR; in TCRdb, only in-frame clones are kept and a portion is missing. The sample shows around 280,000 clones, approximately 16% of them seen only once. The data belong to a study of beta chain features in type 1 diabetes. The CDR3 runs 15 residues. Germline V gene data show CDR1 as SGHNT and CDR2 as YYREEE (reference sequence). Trimming removed 4 bases from V and 4 bases from J; junction bases left unmatched: 6. CD45RO/CCR7/CD25/CD127/CD95/CD27 sorting isolated CD4+ naive, central memory, regulatory and stem cell-like memory cells. Broader study findings: Overrepresentation of cells with high TCR expression could result from cDNA sequencing. PCR, the amplification step, might favor shorter templates, equally in patients and controls. Shorter TCRB CDR3s, moderately but significantly so, were found in Type 1 diabetes patients in all four CD4+ subsets. Healthy donors had naive, central memory and Treg TCRB repertoires that appeared less similar than those seen among patients.

Specimen: naive CD4+ T cells from blood. The chain has TRBV5-4 and TRBJ2-5, with 11 bases matching TRBD1. This receptor was taken from a man aged 18 to 30 with type 1 diabetes. CDR3 coding DNA: TGTGCCAGCAGCACATCGGGACAGGGGGGAGAGACCCAGTACTTC. Its translation: CASSTSGQGGETQYF.